The entry below gives a single T cell receptor beta chain sequence along with its context. Everyone who took part was 18 to 89 years old, and they came from some 23 US areas. Which cohort a participant joined came from the clinical history participants gave. The CDR3 sequence is 15 residues long. Trimming at V came to 4 bases and at J to 5 bases, leaving 7 bases not matched to a gene. Germline loops: CDR1 SGHAT, CDR2 FQDESV (reference sequence). This sample was taken from a study of blood T cell repertoires in COVID-19. Overall study context: Either two negative PCRs, clearance, or symptom resolution qualified Cohort 3 donors as recovered.

In the original analysis: Nucleated cell counts were estimated from reference gene primer amplification. Some clones are missing from TCRdb's copy, which holds only in-frame ones; the method was immunoSEQ multiplex PCR. V and J calls and clone size follow that table, whereas D and trimming were derived from the DNA. The sample has over 110,000 clones, 84% seen once. The V and J genes are TRBV11-1 and TRBJ2-3, with 9 bases fitting TRBD1. This clonotype originated in a man aged 45 to 65 in a cohort exposed to, infected with or recovered from COVID-19 (not recorded which). Material for sequencing was PBMCs or T cells enriched from blood (not recorded which). CDR3 sequence reads: CASSSTTGGGDTQYF. The CDR3 DNA is TGTGCCAGCAGCTCCACGACAGGGGGAGGAGATACGCAGTATTTT.